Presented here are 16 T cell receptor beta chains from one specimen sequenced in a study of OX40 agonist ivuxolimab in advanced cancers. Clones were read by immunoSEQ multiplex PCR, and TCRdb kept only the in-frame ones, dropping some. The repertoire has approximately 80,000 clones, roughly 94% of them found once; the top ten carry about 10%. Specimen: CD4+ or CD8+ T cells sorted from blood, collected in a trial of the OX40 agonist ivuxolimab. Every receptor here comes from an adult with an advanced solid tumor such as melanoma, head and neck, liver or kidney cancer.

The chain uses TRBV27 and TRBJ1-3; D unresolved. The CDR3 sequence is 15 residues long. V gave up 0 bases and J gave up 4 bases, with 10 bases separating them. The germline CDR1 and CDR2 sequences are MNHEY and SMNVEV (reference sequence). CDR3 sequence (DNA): TGTGCCAGCAGTTTATCCGGGGTACCCGGAAACACCATATATTTT. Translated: CASSLSGVPGNTIYF.

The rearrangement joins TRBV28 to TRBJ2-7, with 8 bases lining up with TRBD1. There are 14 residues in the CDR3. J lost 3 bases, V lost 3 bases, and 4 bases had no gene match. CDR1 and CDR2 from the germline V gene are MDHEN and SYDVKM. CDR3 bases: TGTGCCAGCAGTTTTATAGGACAGGGCTACGAGCAGTACTTC. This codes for CASSFIGQGYEQYF.

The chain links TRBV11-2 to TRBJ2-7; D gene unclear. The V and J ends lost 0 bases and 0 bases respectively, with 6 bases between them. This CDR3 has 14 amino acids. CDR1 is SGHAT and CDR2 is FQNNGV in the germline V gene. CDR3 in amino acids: CASSLDSHSYEQYF. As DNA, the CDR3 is TGTGCCAGCAGCTTAGACTCCCACTCCTACGAGCAGTACTTC.

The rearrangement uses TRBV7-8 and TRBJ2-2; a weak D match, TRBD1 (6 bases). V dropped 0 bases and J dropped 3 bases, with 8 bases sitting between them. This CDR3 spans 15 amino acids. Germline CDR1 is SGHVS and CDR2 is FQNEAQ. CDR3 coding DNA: TGTGCCAGCAGCTTAGCGGGGGCCTACACCGGGGAGCTGTTTTTT. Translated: CASSLAGAYTGELFF.

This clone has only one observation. CDR3 residues: CASTAGRPYEQYF. CDR3 bases: TGTGCCAGCACCGCGGGACGCCCCTACGAGCAGTACTTC. The chain employs TRBV25-1 and TRBJ2-7, with D possibly TRBD2 on 6 matching bases. The V and J ends lost 7 bases and 2 bases respectively, with 12 bases between them. The CDR3 is made up of 13 amino acids. Germline lookup yields CDR1 MGHDK and CDR2 SYGVNS.

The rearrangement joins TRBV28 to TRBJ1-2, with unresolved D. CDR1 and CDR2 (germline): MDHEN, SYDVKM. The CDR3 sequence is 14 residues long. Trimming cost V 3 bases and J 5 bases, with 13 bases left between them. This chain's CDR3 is CASSFPLAGYGYTF. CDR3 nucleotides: TGTGCCAGCAGTTTCCCTCTCGCCGGATATGGCTACACCTTC.

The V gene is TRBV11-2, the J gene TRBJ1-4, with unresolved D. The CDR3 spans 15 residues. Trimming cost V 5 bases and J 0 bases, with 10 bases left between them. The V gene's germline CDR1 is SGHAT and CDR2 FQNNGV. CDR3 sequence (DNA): TGTGCCAGCAGCCCCGAGATTGCAACTAATGAAAAACTGTTTTTT. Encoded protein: CASSPEIATNEKLFF.

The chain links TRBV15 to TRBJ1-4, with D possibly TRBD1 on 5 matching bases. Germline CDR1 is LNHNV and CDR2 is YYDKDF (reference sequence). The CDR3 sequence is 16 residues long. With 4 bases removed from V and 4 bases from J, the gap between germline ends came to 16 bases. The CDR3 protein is CATSTGPGRYNEKLFF. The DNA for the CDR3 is TGTGCCACCAGCACCGGTCCAGGGCGGTATAATGAAAAACTGTTTTTT.

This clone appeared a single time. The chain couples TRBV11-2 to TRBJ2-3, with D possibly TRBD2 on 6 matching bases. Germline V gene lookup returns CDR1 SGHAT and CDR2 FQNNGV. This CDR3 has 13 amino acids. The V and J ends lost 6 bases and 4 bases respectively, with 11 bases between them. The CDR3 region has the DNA TGTGCCAGCAGGACGGGAGTGGCAGATACGCAGTATTTT. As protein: CASRTGVADTQYF.

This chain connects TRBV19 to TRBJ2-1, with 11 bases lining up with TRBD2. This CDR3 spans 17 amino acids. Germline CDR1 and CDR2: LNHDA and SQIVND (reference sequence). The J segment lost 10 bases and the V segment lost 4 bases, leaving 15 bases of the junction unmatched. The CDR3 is CASSKALAGGWLGEQFF. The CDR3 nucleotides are TGTGCCAGTAGTAAGGCGCTAGCGGGGGGTTGGTTGGGAGAGCAGTTCTTC.

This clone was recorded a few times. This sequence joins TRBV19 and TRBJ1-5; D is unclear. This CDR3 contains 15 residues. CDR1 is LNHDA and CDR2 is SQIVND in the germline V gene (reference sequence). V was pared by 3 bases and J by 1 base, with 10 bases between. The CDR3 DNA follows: TGTGCCAGTAGTATCAGCACGGGAAGCAATCAGCCCCAGCATTTT. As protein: CASSISTGSNQPQHF.

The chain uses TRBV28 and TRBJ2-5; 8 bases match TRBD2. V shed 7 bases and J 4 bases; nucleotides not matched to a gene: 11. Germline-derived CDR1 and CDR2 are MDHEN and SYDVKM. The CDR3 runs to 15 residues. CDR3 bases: TGTGCCAGCAAGGGAGTAGCGGGAAGTCTAGAGACCCAGTACTTC. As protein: CASKGVAGSLETQYF.

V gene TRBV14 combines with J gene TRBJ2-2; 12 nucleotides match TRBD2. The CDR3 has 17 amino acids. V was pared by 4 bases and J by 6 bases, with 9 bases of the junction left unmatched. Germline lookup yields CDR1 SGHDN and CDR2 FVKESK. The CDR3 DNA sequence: TGTGCCAGCAGCCCCGAGACTAGCGGGAGTCCTTCCGGGGAGCTGTTTTTT. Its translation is CASSPETSGSPSGELFF.

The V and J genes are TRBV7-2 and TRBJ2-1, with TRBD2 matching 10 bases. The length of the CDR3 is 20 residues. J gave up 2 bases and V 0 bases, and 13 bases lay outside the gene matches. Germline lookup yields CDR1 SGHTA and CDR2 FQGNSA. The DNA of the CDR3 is TGTGCCAGCAGCTTAGCACCGGGACTAGCGCCGGGAGAAACCTACAATGAGCAGTTCTTC. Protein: CASSLAPGLAPGETYNEQFF.

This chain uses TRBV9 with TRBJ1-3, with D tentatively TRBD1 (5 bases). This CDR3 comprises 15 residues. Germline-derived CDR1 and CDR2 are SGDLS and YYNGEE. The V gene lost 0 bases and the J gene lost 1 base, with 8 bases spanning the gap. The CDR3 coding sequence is TGTGCCAGCAGCGTAGAGGGACTATCTGGAAACACCATATATTTT. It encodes CASSVEGLSGNTIYF.

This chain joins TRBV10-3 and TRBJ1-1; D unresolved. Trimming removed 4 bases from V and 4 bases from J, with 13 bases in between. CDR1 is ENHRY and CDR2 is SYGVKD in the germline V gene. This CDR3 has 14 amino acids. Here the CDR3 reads CAISVEGLGTEAFF. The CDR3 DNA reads TGTGCCATCAGTGTCGAGGGTTTGGGCACTGAAGCTTTCTTT.